This T cell receptor (beta chain) was recorded in a study of cytomegalovirus exposure and HLA in healthy donors. Study-level background: The 110 or so validation repertoires used the same platform as the 666 first-cohort repertoires, a later analysis reported.

Study-level points and caveats: The tendency of first-cohort TCR clusters to co-occur in the roughly 130 validation repertoires emerged from a later analysis. Reports credit the classifier with highly specific, highly sensitive diagnosis of cytomegalovirus status. Among TCR beta chains, those listed as cytomegalovirus-associated numbered approximately 150.

CDR3 length equals 15 residues. CDR1 KGHSH and CDR2 LQKENI come from the germline V gene. The V segment lost 1 base and the J segment 5 bases; nucleotides outside the gene matches: 7. With respect to this clone: Its antigen is not known.

Method: immunoSEQ multiplex PCR; TCRdb's copy keeps in-frame clones and lacks some. Found here are 90,000 or so clones, around 84% of them singletons; the top ten hold about 20%. The sequencing sample was made of PBMCs. This sequence joins TRBV18 and TRBJ2-7, with 8 bases identical to TRBD2. The sequence derives from a young man in good health and CMV-seropositive. The CDR3 DNA reads as TGTGCCAGCTCACCACGTTCGGGACTAGTCGACGAGCAGTACTTC. This codes for CASSPRSGLVDEQYF.